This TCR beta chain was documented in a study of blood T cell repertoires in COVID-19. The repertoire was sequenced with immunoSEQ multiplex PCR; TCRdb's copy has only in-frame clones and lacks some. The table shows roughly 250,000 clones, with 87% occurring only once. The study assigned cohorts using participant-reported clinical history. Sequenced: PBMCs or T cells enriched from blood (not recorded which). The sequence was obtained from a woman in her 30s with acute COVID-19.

CDR3 amino acids: CASSQQHRAEAFF. CDR3 DNA sequence: TGTGCCAGCAGCCAACAACACAGGGCTGAAGCTTTCTTT. The chain couples TRBV3-1 (or the pseudogene TRBV3-2) to TRBJ1-1, with D perhaps matching TRBD1 (6 bases). Germline values: CDR1 LGHDT, CDR2 YNNKEL (reference sequence). The ends were cut back, 2 bases at V and 6 bases at J, with 10 bases in the middle. This CDR3 comprises 13 residues.